What follows describes a single T cell receptor (beta chain). The antigen remains undetermined. This specimen comes from a study of long-term antiretroviral therapy in people with HIV. The wider study: A decade or so separates the oldest specimens from the later 2015 immediate-ART recommendation. Study results and limitations: Collection of the blood, which took place between the mid-2000s and the late 2010s, possibly occurred under older ART regimens.

Survey-level resolution applied to immunoSEQ assay v3.0. The table came from immunoSEQ multiplex PCR; TCRdb's copy has only in-frame clones and leaves some out. The table lists some 28,000 clones, roughly 92% of them singletons. V lost 2 bases to trimming and J lost 3 bases, with 11 bases between them. Germline CDR1 is MDHEN and CDR2 is SYDVKM. This CDR3 has 15 amino acids. This TCR derives from a man aged 35-49 years with HIV. J is TRBJ1-5 and V is TRBV28; perhaps TRBD1 as D (6 bases). Sequencing was performed on unsorted PBMCs, taken 6.2 years after starting antiretroviral therapy. CDR3 DNA: TGTGCCAGCAGTTTAGGGGGGGCTCACAATCAGCCCCAGCATTTT. It codes for CASSLGGAHNQPQHF.